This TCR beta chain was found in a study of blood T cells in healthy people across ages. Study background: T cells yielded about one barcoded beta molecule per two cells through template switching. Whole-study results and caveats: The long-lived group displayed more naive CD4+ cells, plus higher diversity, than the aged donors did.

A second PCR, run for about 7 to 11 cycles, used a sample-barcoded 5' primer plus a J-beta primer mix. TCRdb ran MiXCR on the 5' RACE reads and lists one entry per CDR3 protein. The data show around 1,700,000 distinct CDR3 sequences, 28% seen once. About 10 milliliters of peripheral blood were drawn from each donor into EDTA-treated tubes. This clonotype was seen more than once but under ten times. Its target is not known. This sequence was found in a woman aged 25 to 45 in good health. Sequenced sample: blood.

CDR3 DNA: TGTGCCAGCAGACCAGGGACTAGCGGGGGTTGGGTCCCCGGGGAGCTGTTTTTT. It yields the protein CASRPGTSGGWVPGELFF. The J gene is TRBJ2-2, the V gene TRBV27; the match to TRBD2 covers 14 bases. The V gene end was trimmed by 6 bases and the J gene end by 6 bases; junction bases not matched to a gene: 12. The length of the CDR3 is 18 residues. Germline V gives CDR1 MNHEY, CDR2 SMNVEV (reference sequence).